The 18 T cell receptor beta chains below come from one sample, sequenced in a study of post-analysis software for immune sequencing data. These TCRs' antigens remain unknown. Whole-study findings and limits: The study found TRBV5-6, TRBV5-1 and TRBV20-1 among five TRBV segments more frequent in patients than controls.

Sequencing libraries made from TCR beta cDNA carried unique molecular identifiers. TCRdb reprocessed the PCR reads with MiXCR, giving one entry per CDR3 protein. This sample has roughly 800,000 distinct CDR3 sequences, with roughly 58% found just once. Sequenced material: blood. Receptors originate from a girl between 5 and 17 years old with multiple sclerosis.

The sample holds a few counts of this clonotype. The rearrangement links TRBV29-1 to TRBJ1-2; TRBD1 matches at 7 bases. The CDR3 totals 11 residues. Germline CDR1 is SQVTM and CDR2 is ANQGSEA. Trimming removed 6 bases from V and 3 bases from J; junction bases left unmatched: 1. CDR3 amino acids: CSVDRHYGYTF. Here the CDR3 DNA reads TGCAGCGTGGACAGGCACTATGGCTACACCTTC. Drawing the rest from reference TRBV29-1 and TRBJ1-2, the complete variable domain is SAVISQKPSRDICQRGTSLTIQCQVDSQVTMMFWYRQQPGQSLTLIATANQGSEATYESGFVIDKFPISRPNLTFSTLTVSNMSPEDSSIYLCSVDRHYGYTFGSGTRLTVV.

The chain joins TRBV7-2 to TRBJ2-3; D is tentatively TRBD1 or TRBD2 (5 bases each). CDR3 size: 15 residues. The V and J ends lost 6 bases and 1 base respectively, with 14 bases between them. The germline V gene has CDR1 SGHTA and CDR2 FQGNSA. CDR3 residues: CASRPPGARTDTQYF. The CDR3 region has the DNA TGTGCCAGCAGACCCCCCGGGGCCCGCACAGATACGCAGTATTTT.

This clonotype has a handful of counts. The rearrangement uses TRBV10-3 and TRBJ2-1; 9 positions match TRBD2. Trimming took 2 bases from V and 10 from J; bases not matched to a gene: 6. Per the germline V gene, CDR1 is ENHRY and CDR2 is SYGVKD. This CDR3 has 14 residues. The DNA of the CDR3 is TGTGCCATCAGTGAGATAGCGGGAGTGGGGGAGCAGTTCTTC. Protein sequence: CAISEIAGVGEQFF.

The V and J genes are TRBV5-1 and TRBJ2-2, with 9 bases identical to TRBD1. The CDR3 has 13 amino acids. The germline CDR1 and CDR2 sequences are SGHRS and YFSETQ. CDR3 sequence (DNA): TGCGCTTGTAGGACAGGGGACACCGGGGAGCTGTTTTTT. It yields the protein CACRTGDTGELFF. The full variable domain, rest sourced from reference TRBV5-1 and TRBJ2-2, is KAGVTQTPRYLIKTRGQQVTLSCSPISGHRSVSWYQQTPGQGLQFLFEYFSETQRNKGNFPGRFSGRQFSNSRSEMNVSTLELGDSALYLCACRTGDTGELFFGEGSRLTVL.

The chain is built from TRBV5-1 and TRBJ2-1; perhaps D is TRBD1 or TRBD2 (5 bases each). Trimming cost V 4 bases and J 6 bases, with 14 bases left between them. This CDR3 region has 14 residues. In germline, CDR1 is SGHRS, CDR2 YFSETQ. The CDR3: CASSPGPSGNEQFF. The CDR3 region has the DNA TGCGCCAGCAGCCCGGGACCCAGCGGCAATGAGCAGTTCTTC.

Here the CDR3 DNA reads TGCAGTGCCAAGACAGAGCCGGGATTCAATATCCGATCGAATAACTATGGCTACACCTTC. As protein: CSAKTEPGFNIRSNNYGYTF. V and J are TRBV20-1 and TRBJ1-2; D perhaps matches TRBD1 (5 bases). Germline V CDR1 and CDR2: DFQATT, SNEGSKA (reference sequence). The ends were cut back, 6 bases at V and 1 base at J, with 33 bases in the middle. The CDR3 is 20 residues long.

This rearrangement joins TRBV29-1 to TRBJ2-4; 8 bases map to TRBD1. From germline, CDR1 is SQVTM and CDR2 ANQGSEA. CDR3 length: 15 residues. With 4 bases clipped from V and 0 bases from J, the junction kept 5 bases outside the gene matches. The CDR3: CSVVGTGLAKNIQYF. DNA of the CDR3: TGCAGCGTTGTCGGGACAGGTCTAGCCAAAAACATTCAGTACTTC.

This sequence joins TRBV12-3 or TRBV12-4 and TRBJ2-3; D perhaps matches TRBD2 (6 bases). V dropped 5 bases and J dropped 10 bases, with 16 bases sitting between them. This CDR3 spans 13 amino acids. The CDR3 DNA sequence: TGTGCCAGCAGTCCCGTAGCGGAGTTGGCGCAGTATTTT. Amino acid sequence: CASSPVAELAQYF.

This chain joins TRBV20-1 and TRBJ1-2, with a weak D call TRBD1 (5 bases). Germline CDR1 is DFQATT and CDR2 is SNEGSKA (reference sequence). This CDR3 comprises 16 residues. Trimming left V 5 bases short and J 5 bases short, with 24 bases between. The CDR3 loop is CSAPQLGRENSYGYTF. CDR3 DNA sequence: TGCAGTGCTCCTCAGCTGGGACGGGAGAATTCGTATGGCTACACCTTC.

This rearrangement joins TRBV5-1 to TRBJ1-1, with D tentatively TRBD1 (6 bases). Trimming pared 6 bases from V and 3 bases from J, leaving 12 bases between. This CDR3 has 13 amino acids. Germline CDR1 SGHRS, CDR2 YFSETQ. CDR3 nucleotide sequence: TGCGCCAGCACAGGGGCGGGGGACACTGAAGCTTTCTTT. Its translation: CASTGAGDTEAFF.

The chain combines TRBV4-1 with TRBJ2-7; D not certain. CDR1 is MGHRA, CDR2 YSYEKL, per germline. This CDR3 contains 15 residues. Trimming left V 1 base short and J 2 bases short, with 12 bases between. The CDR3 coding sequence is TGCGCCAGCAGCCAAGCGATCGGCAGTCCCTACGAGCAGTACTTC. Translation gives CASSQAIGSPYEQYF.

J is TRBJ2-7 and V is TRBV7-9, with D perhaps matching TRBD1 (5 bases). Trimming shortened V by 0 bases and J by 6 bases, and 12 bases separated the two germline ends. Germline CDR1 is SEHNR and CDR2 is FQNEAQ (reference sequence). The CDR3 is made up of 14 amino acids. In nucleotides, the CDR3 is TGTGCCAGCAGCTTAGCGAACACAGGCCCCGAGCAGTACTTC. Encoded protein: CASSLANTGPEQYF.

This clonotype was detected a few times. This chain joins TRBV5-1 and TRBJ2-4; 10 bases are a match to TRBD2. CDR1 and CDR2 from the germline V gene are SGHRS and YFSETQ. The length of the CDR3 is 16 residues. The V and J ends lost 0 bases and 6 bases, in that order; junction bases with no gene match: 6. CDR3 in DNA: TGCGCCAGCAGCTTGGAACTAGCGGGAAGTGGAAACATTCAGTACTTC. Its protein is CASSLELAGSGNIQYF.

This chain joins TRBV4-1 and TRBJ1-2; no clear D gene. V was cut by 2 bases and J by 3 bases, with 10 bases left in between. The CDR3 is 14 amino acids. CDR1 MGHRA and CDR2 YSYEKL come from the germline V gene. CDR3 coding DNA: TGCGCCAGCAGCCAAACCCGGCGGGACTATGGCTACACCTTC. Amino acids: CASSQTRRDYGYTF.

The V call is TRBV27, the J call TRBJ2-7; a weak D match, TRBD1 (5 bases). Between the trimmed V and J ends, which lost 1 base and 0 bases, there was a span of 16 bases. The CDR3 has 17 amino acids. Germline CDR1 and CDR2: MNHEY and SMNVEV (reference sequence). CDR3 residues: CASSLYMGRSSSYEQYF. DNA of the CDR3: TGTGCCAGCAGTTTATACATGGGGCGGAGTAGCTCCTACGAGCAGTACTTC.

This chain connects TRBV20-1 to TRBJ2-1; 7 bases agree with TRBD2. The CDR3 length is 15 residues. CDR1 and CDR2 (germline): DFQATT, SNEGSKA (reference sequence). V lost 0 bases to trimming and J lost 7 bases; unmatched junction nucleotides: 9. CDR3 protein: CSARDGGSSRNEQFF. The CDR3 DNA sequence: TGCAGTGCTAGAGACGGCGGGAGTAGTAGGAATGAGCAGTTCTTC.

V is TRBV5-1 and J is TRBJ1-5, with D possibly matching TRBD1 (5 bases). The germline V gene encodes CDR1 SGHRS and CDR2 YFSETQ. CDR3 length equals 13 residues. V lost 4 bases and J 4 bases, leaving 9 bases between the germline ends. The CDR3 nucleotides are TGCGCCAGCAGCGCGGGGGTTAATCAGCCCCAGCATTTT. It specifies CASSAGVNQPQHF.

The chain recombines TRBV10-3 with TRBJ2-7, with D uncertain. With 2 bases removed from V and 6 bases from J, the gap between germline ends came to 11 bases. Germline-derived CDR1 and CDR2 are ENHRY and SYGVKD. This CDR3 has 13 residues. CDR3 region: CAISEAVASEQYF. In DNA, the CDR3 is TGTGCCATCAGTGAGGCAGTAGCTAGCGAGCAGTACTTC.